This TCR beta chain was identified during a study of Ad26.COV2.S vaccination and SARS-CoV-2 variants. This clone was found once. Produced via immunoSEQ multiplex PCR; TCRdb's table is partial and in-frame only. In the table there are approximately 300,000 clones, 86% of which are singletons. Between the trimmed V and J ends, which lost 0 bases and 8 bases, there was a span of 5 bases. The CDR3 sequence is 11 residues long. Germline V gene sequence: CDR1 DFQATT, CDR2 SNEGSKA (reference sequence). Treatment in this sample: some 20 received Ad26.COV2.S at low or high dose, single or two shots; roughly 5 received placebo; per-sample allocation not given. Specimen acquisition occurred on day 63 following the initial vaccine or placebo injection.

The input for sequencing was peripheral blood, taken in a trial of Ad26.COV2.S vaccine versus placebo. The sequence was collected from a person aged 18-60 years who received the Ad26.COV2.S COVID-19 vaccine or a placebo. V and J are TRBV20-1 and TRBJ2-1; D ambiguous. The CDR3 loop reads CSARDRHEQFF. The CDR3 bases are TGCAGTGCTAGAGATCGGCATGAGCAGTTCTTC.